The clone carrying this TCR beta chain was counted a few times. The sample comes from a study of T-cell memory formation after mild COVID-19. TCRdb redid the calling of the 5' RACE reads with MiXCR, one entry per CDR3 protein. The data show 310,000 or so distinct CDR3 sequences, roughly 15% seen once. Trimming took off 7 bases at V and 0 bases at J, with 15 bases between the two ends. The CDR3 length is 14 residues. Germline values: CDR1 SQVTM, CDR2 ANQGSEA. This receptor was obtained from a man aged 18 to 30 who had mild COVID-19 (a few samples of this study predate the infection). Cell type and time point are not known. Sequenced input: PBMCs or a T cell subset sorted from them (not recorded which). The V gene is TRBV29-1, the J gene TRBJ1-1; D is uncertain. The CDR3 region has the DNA TGCAGCGCTGTGGTCCGGCAGCTGAACACTGAAGCTTTCTTT. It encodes CSAVVRQLNTEAFF.